These 15 T cell receptor beta chains share one sample of origin, sequenced in a study of shared clonotypes between healthy human individuals. The assay was immunoSEQ multiplex PCR, and TCRdb's table has in-frame clones only and misses some. The table includes fewer than 550,000 clones, around 79% detected once. Material: PBMCs. These TCRs come from a woman in her thirties or forties in good health. Some clones in this sample may be carry-over from other donors' samples.

The V gene is TRBV18, the J gene TRBJ2-5; 8 nucleotides match TRBD2. J lost 4 bases, V lost 2 bases, and 9 bases had no gene match. The CDR3 contains 16 residues. Germline CDR1 and CDR2: KGHSH and LQKENI. The CDR3 sequence: CASSPKSAGDRETQYF. CDR3 in DNA: TGTGCCAGCTCACCAAAGTCAGCGGGAGATCGAGAGACCCAGTACTTC.

A word on this clone: The same CDR3 also results from other DNA sequences found in this sample. The chain recombines TRBV29-1 with TRBJ2-1; 11 nucleotides match TRBD1. This CDR3 has 14 residues. The germline CDR1 and CDR2 sequences are SQVTM and ANQGSEA. Unmatched junction bases numbered 1, after V lost 3 bases and J lost 3 bases. CDR3 loop: CSVEGTGGYNEQFF. CDR3 coding DNA: TGCAGCGTTGAGGGGACAGGGGGCTACAATGAGCAGTTCTTC.

The chain couples TRBV7-9 to TRBJ2-1; D could derive from TRBD1 or TRBD2 (5 bases each). The CDR3 contains 13 residues. Trimming removed 1 base at V and 6 bases at J, with 7 bases between. The germline CDR1 and CDR2 sequences are SEHNR and FQNEAQ (reference sequence). The CDR3 protein is CASSLGGSNEQFF. CDR3 nucleotide sequence: TGTGCCAGCAGCTTAGGGGGGAGCAATGAGCAGTTCTTC. The full variable domain, its missing parts supplied by reference TRBV7-9 and TRBJ2-1, is DTGVSQNPRHKITKRGQNVTFRCDPISEHNRLYWYRQTLGQGPEFLTYFQNEAQLEKSRLLSDRFSAERPKGSFSTLEIQRTEQGDSAMYLCASSLGGSNEQFFGPGTRLTVL.

This chain connects TRBV9 to TRBJ1-1; 7 bases are a match to TRBD1. V shed 4 bases, J shed 0 bases, and the junction held 3 bases outside the gene matches. CDR1 and CDR2 from the germline V gene are SGDLS and YYNGEE. The CDR3 totals 14 residues. This CDR3 reads CASSPGTVNTEAFF. The DNA of the CDR3 is TGTGCCAGCAGCCCTGGGACAGTGAACACTGAAGCTTTCTTT. Filled out from reference TRBV9 and TRBJ1-1, the complete variable domain reads DSGVTQTPKHLITATGQRVTLRCSPRSGDLSVYWYQQSLDQGLQFLIQYYNGEERAKGNILERFSAQQFPDLHSELNLSSLELGDSALYFCASSPGTVNTEAFFGQGTRLTVV.

The rearrangement uses TRBV19 and TRBJ2-7; 12 positions agree with TRBD1. Germline V gene lookup returns CDR1 LNHDA and CDR2 SQIVND (reference sequence). The CDR3 loop spans 14 amino acids. Trimming at V came to 9 bases and at J to 5 bases, leaving 8 bases not matched to a gene. The CDR3 here is CASQEGQGAHEQYF. As DNA, the CDR3 is TGTGCCAGCCAGGAGGGACAGGGGGCTCACGAGCAGTACTTC.

The chain combines TRBV28 with TRBJ2-3; the match to TRBD2 covers 11 bases. With V trimmed by 5 bases and J by 2 bases, 3 bases remained unmatched. CDR3 size: 15 residues. Germline V gene sequence: CDR1 MDHEN, CDR2 SYDVKM. CDR3 protein: CASSPSGRITDTQYF. The CDR3 nucleotides read TGTGCCAGCAGTCCTAGCGGGAGGATCACAGATACGCAGTATTTT.

This clone was seen only a few times. The V call is TRBV29-1, the J call TRBJ1-2; no definite D call. V was clipped by 7 bases and J by 1 base, with 16 bases between them. CDR3 size: 14 residues. Germline values: CDR1 SQVTM, CDR2 ANQGSEA. Here the CDR3 DNA reads TGCAGCGCTGAGGTTCGTCAGCTTAACTATGGCTACACCTTC. Translation: CSAEVRQLNYGYTF.

The chain has TRBV14 and TRBJ2-3, with 10 bases identical to TRBD2. V was pared by 0 bases and J by 2 bases, with 5 bases of the junction left unmatched. CDR1 and CDR2 from the germline V gene are SGHDN and FVKESK. The CDR3 extends over 17 amino acids. The CDR3, as DNA: TGTGCCAGCAGCCAAGATCTAGCGGGAGCTTCCACAGATACGCAGTATTTT. It is translated as CASSQDLAGASTDTQYF.

This clone appeared a few times. The chain is built from TRBV5-4 and TRBJ1-1; D uncertain. The V end was cut by 0 bases, the J end by 1 base, with 13 bases between. CDR1 is SGHNT, CDR2 YYREEE, per germline (reference sequence). This CDR3 contains 16 residues. CDR3 protein: CASSLEAALPNTEAFF. The CDR3 bases are TGTGCCAGCAGCTTGGAGGCAGCCCTACCGAACACTGAAGCTTTCTTT.

For this clone: An end of the junction does not agree with germline; a read error may underlie this. The chain carries TRBV7-7 and TRBJ2-1; 7 bases match TRBD1. The CDR3 has 16 residues. Germline-derived CDR1 and CDR2 are SSHAT and FNYEAQ (reference sequence). The CDR3 protein is CASSQGTVPSYNEQFF. CDR3 DNA sequence: TGTGCTAGCAGCCAGGGGACAGTCCCCTCCTACAATGAGCAGTTCTTC.

This clone was detected once. The V and J genes are TRBV30 and TRBJ2-5; D ambiguous. V gave up 0 bases and J gave up 5 bases, with 13 bases separating them. This CDR3 has 14 amino acids. Germline lookup yields CDR1 GTSNPN and CDR2 SVGIG (reference sequence). CDR3 DNA sequence: TGTGCCTGGAGTGTTGGACGGCCGTGGGAGACCCAGTACTTC. This gives the protein CAWSVGRPWETQYF. Drawing the rest from reference TRBV30 and TRBJ2-5, the complete variable domain is SQTIHQWPATLVQPVGSPLSLECTVEGTSNPNLYWYRQAAGRGLQLLFYSVGIGQISSEVPQNLSASRPQDRQFILSSKKLLLSDSGFYLCAWSVGRPWETQYFGPGTRLLVL.

The V call is TRBV5-1, the J call TRBJ2-1; tentatively, D is TRBD2 (5 bases). The V gene's germline CDR1 is SGHRS and CDR2 YFSETQ. This CDR3 is 14 amino acids long. V dropped 5 bases and J dropped 4 bases, with 13 bases sitting between them. CDR3 amino acids: CASSPAGLYNEQFF. In DNA, the CDR3 is TGCGCCAGCAGTCCCGCGGGCCTATACAATGAGCAGTTCTTC.

The genes are TRBV11-2 and TRBJ2-7, with 11 bases fitting TRBD1. The CDR3 totals 14 residues. Trimming took 4 bases from V and 6 from J; bases not matched to a gene: 5. Germline loops: CDR1 SGHAT, CDR2 FQNNGV. DNA of the CDR3: TGTGCCAGCAGCTCCGGACAGGGGGCGAGCGAGCAGTACTTC. It specifies CASSSGQGASEQYF.

The V call is TRBV2, the J call TRBJ2-3; D tentatively reads TRBD1 or TRBD2 (5 bases each). There are 13 residues in the CDR3. CDR1 and CDR2 (germline): SNHLY, FYNNEI. Trimming left V 8 bases short and J 4 bases short, with 13 bases between. CDR3 DNA: TGTGCCAGCGGGGGTCAGGGTGCAGATACGCAGTATTTT. It is translated as CASGGQGADTQYF.

The rearrangement uses TRBV7-9 and TRBJ2-5; D is possibly TRBD1 (5 bases). Trimming stripped 0 bases from V and 2 bases from J, with 10 bases between. Germline values: CDR1 SEHNR, CDR2 FQNEAQ (reference sequence). This CDR3 spans 15 amino acids. CDR3: CASSLAQGYQETQYF. The CDR3 DNA is TGTGCCAGCAGCTTAGCGCAGGGCTATCAAGAGACCCAGTACTTC. The variable domain in full, completed from reference TRBV7-9 and TRBJ2-5, reads DTGVSQNPRHKITKRGQNVTFRCDPISEHNRLYWYRQTLGQGPEFLTYFQNEAQLEKSRLLSDRFSAERPKGSFSTLEIQRTEQGDSAMYLCASSLAQGYQETQYFGPGTRLLVL.